Listed here is a single T cell receptor (beta chain). As yet, its antigen is unknown. The sample belongs to a study of cytomegalovirus exposure and HLA in healthy donors. Background on the study: According to later analysis, the same platform produced the 120 validation and some 680 first-cohort repertoires.

General study points: Specificity of a few CMV-associated chains for CMV antigens was verified in vitro. First-cohort TCR clusters were later found to tend to co-occur in the roughly 130 validation repertoires.

TCRdb's table, derived via immunoSEQ multiplex PCR, lists solely in-frame clones and lacks some. Of roughly 220,000 clones in the sample, about 90% were seen once. The CDR3 sequence is 13 residues long. The germline V gene encodes CDR1 MNHNS and CDR2 SASEGT. V gave up 7 bases and J gave up 8 bases; unmatched junction bases: 7. Sequenced input: PBMCs. The chain employs TRBV6-1 and TRBJ1-4; 7 nucleotides line up with TRBD1. This TCR came from a woman between 18 and 29 years old in good health and CMV-seronegative. The CDR3, as DNA: TGTGCCAGCACTCAGGGGGTCATGGAAAAACTGTTTTTT. It is translated as CASTQGVMEKLFF.